Following are 30 T cell receptor beta chains from one sample sequenced in a study of shared clonotypes between healthy human individuals. The assay was immunoSEQ multiplex PCR, and TCRdb's table has in-frame clones only and misses some. Seen here are 2 million to 2.5 million clones, about 92% observed once, and the top ten hold under 0.45%. Input material: naive CD4+ T cells from PBMCs. Subset specified: CD45RA+ positively selected. Receptor source: a man between 18 and 35 years old in good health. Some clones in this sample may be carry-over from other donors' samples.

J is TRBJ1-2 and V is TRBV6-5; 7 bases fit TRBD1. CDR3 size: 13 residues. V was pared by 2 bases and J by 6 bases, with 3 bases of the junction left unmatched. Germline V gives CDR1 MNHEY, CDR2 SVGAGI. This CDR3 reads CASSYETGDGYTF. DNA of the CDR3: TGTGCCAGCAGTTACGAAACAGGGGATGGCTACACCTTC.

This clone was detected only a few times. The CDR3, as DNA: TGCGCCAGCAGCTCCACAGTGGGCACTGAAGCTTTCTTT. It specifies CASSSTVGTEAFF. V gene TRBV5-1 combines with J gene TRBJ1-1; D not certain. The CDR3 covers 13 residues. Deletions cut 3 bases from V and 4 bases from J, with 10 bases between. Germline V gene data show CDR1 as SGHRS and CDR2 as YFSETQ.

The chain carries TRBV18 and TRBJ2-7; 7 positions match TRBD1. The germline V gene has CDR1 KGHSH and CDR2 LQKENI. V lost 5 bases, J lost 0 bases, and 1 base stayed unmatched. CDR3 size: 13 residues. CDR3 residues: CASSNRGSYEQYF. The CDR3 nucleotides read TGTGCCAGCTCAAACAGGGGCTCCTACGAGCAGTACTTC.

The rearrangement links TRBV5-1 to TRBJ2-1; 11 positions match TRBD2. Germline V gene data show CDR1 as SGHRS and CDR2 as YFSETQ. Trimming cost V 4 bases and J 6 bases; bases outside gene matches: 9. This CDR3 region has 16 residues. In DNA form, the CDR3 reads TGCGCCAGCAGCCTAATTGGGACTAGCGGAATCAATGAGCAGTTCTTC. This sequence encodes CASSLIGTSGINEQFF. Complete variable domain (other parts from reference TRBV5-1 and TRBJ2-1): KAGVTQTPRYLIKTRGQQVTLSCSPISGHRSVSWYQQTPGQGLQFLFEYFSETQRNKGNFPGRFSGRQFSNSRSEMNVSTLELGDSALYLCASSLIGTSGINEQFFGPGTRLTVL.

There are a few counts of this clone. CDR3 sequence (DNA): TGTGCCAGCAGCCCGACTCGGTCTGGAAACACCATATATTTT. Protein sequence: CASSPTRSGNTIYF. The chain links TRBV7-3 to TRBJ1-3; no clear D gene. The V gene's germline CDR1 is SGHTA and CDR2 FQGTGA. This CDR3 spans 14 amino acids. V lost 5 bases and J lost 1, with 9 bases in between.

The chain couples TRBV28 to TRBJ1-2; 8 bases line up with TRBD1. V was pared by 6 bases and J by 6 bases, with 9 bases of the junction left unmatched. The CDR3 runs 14 residues. Germline V CDR1 and CDR2: MDHEN, SYDVKM. The DNA of the CDR3 is TGTGCCAGCAGGGCAGGGGGCCTTTCGGATGGCTACACCTTC. It translates to CASRAGGLSDGYTF.

This chain connects TRBV11-2 to TRBJ2-7, with D possibly TRBD1 on 6 matching bases. V was cut by 5 bases and J by 3 bases, with 17 bases left in between. The germline gives CDR1 SGHAT, CDR2 FQNNGV. The CDR3 loop spans 15 amino acids. CDR3 DNA: TGTGCCAGCAGCCCCCCCAAGACAGGCATCTACGAGCAGTACTTC. Translation gives CASSPPKTGIYEQYF.

The CDR3 nucleotides are TGTGCCACCAGCAGAGGGGGTAGGGACTGGGCCTACGAGCAGTACTTC. Its translation is CATSRGGRDWAYEQYF. V gene TRBV15 combines with J gene TRBJ2-7; D is possibly TRBD2 (6 bases). The CDR3 length is 16 residues. V gave up 1 base and J gave up 2 bases, with 15 bases separating them. The germline CDR1 and CDR2 sequences are LNHNV and YYDKDF (reference sequence).

On this clone itself: Other nucleotide sequences in the sample specify the same CDR3. The rearrangement joins TRBV19 to TRBJ1-5; maybe TRBD1 (5 bases). Germline CDR1 reads LNHDA; CDR2 reads SQIVND (reference sequence). The V and J ends lost 4 bases and 0 bases respectively, with 7 bases between them. This CDR3 region has 14 residues. CDR3 amino acids: CASSTGRSNQPQHF. CDR3 coding DNA: TGTGCCAGTAGTACGGGACGTAGCAATCAGCCCCAGCATTTT.

CDR3 DNA sequence: TGTGCCAGCAGACCCCCGTTCGGGAACACTGAAGCTTTCTTT. It yields the protein CASRPPFGNTEAFF. The chain uses TRBV6-5 and TRBJ1-1; D uncertain. CDR1 MNHEY and CDR2 SVGAGI come from the germline V gene. Trimming cost V 6 bases and J 1 base, with 12 bases left between them. CDR3 size: 14 residues.

Written as DNA, the CDR3 is TGTGCCTGGAGTGTCGCTAGCGGGAGGGCCTGGGGGCAAGAGACCCAGTACTTC. This sequence encodes CAWSVASGRAWGQETQYF. The gene calls are TRBV30 and TRBJ2-5; TRBD2 matches 12 bases. Unmatched junction bases numbered 10, after V lost 0 bases and J lost 2 bases. The CDR3 has 18 amino acids. Per germline, CDR1 GTSNPN and CDR2 SVGIG (reference sequence).

CDR3 region: CASSQGPSGNSDTQYF. The CDR3 DNA reads TGCGCCAGCAGCCAAGGGCCTAGCGGGAACTCAGATACGCAGTATTTT. V usage is TRBV4-3 and J usage is TRBJ2-3; 9 positions match TRBD2. CDR3 length: 16 amino acids. Trimming removed 1 base from V and 4 bases from J; junction bases left unmatched: 6. Per germline, CDR1 LGHNA and CDR2 YSLEER.

The genes are TRBV7-8 and TRBJ2-7; 14 bases map to TRBD2. V trimming: 3 bases; J trimming: 6 bases; junction bases outside the gene matches: 1. Germline lookup yields CDR1 SGHVS and CDR2 FQNEAQ. This CDR3 spans 14 amino acids. As DNA, the CDR3 is TGTGCCAGCAGCTTTGGGACTAGCGGGAGCGAGCAGTACTTC. It yields the protein CASSFGTSGSEQYF.

V and J are TRBV7-8 and TRBJ1-2, with TRBD1 matching 11 bases. J lost 6 bases, V lost 3 bases, and 0 bases had no gene match. CDR1 and CDR2 from the germline V gene are SGHVS and FQNEAQ. There are 13 residues in the CDR3. The CDR3 loop is CASSLDRGHGYTF. CDR3 nucleotides: TGTGCCAGCAGCTTGGACAGGGGGCATGGCTACACCTTC.

This rearrangement joins TRBV14 to TRBJ2-7; TRBD2 is a possible D gene (6 bases). CDR1 and CDR2 from the germline V gene are SGHDN and FVKESK. This CDR3 contains 16 residues. V lost 0 bases and J lost 6, with 18 bases in between. CDR3 sequence: CASSQDMRLDRREQYF. DNA of the CDR3: TGTGCCAGCAGCCAAGATATGAGACTAGACCGACGCGAGCAGTACTTC.

The V call is TRBV6-6, the J call TRBJ1-5, with 9 bases identical to TRBD1. This CDR3 comprises 13 residues. CDR1 is MNHNY and CDR2 is SVGAGI in the germline V gene (reference sequence). The trim removed 6 bases at V and 5 bases at J, leaving 2 bases unmatched. The CDR3 DNA reads TGTGCCAGCAGGGACAGGGGCTATCAGCCCCAGCATTTT. Protein: CASRDRGYQPQHF.

The chain recombines TRBV5-4 with TRBJ2-3; 8 bases are shared with TRBD2. V lost 4 bases to trimming and J lost 3 bases; unmatched junction nucleotides: 7. Germline lookup yields CDR1 SGHNT and CDR2 YYREEE (reference sequence). The CDR3 is 15 residues long. For the CDR3, the DNA is TGTGCCAGCAGCCCTACCGAGCGGGAGACAGATACGCAGTATTTT. Its protein product is CASSPTERETDTQYF.

CDR3 sequence reads: CASSTSLNTGELFF. CDR3 in DNA: TGTGCCAGCAGTACAAGCCTGAACACCGGGGAGCTGTTTTTT. The chain is built from TRBV11-2 and TRBJ2-2, with no clear D. The V gene lost 6 bases and the J gene lost 1 base, with 9 bases spanning the gap. Germline V lookup: CDR1 SGHAT, CDR2 FQNNGV. The CDR3 loop spans 14 amino acids.

As regards this clone: This sample also contains other DNA sequences that code for the same CDR3. The genes are TRBV28 and TRBJ2-4; TRBD1 is a possible D gene (6 bases). The V end lost 5 bases, the J end lost 0 bases, and 11 bases lay between the germline ends. CDR1 MDHEN and CDR2 SYDVKM come from the germline V gene. The CDR3 runs 15 residues. CDR3 region: CASSTDSLAKNIQYF. The CDR3 region has the DNA TGTGCCAGCAGTACGGACAGCCTAGCCAAAAACATTCAGTACTTC.

This clone has just one count. The V call is TRBV6-5, the J call TRBJ2-3; TRBD1 matches at 10 bases. The V gene end was trimmed by 6 bases and the J gene end by 4 bases; junction bases not matched to a gene: 7. Per germline, CDR1 MNHEY and CDR2 SVGAGI. The CDR3 spans 15 residues. The CDR3 loop is CASSRDRGRADTQYF. The CDR3 DNA follows: TGTGCCAGCAGCCGGGACAGGGGTAGAGCAGATACGCAGTATTTT.

V and J are TRBV28 and TRBJ1-2, with D possibly TRBD1 on 5 matching bases. Germline V gene lookup returns CDR1 MDHEN and CDR2 SYDVKM. The length of the CDR3 is 14 residues. Trimming cost V 7 bases and J 7 bases, with 19 bases left between them. In DNA form, the CDR3 reads TGTGCCAGCATCTATCGGGGGACCCGCTCTGGCTACACCTTC. As protein: CASIYRGTRSGYTF.

This chain links TRBV28 with TRBJ2-5; 9 bases are shared with TRBD2. The ends lost 5 bases at V and 4 bases at J; junction bases unmatched: 8. In germline, CDR1 is MDHEN, CDR2 SYDVKM. The length of the CDR3 is 15 residues. The CDR3: CASSSPIAGVETQYF. The CDR3 bases are TGTGCCAGCAGTAGCCCGATAGCGGGAGTAGAGACCCAGTACTTC.

The chain has TRBV5-8 and TRBJ2-2; the D is unclear. Germline V CDR1 and CDR2: SGHTS, YDEGEE. CDR3 size: 14 residues. Trimming left V 2 bases short and J 1 base short, with 6 bases between. CDR3 loop: CASSFPQNTGELFF. The DNA of the CDR3 is TGTGCCAGCAGCTTTCCCCAGAACACCGGGGAGCTGTTTTTT.

The rearrangement joins TRBV19 to TRBJ1-1; TRBD1 is a possible D gene (6 bases). The CDR3 consists of 16 residues. With 3 bases removed from V and 1 base from J, the gap between germline ends came to 15 bases. The germline V gene has CDR1 LNHDA and CDR2 SQIVND (reference sequence). CDR3 sequence: CASSISPAGQNTEAFF. CDR3 coding DNA: TGTGCCAGTAGTATTAGTCCCGCGGGACAGAACACTGAAGCTTTCTTT.

The V call is TRBV28, the J call TRBJ2-7; 8 bases align to TRBD1. The CDR3 covers 14 residues. Germline CDR1 reads MDHEN; CDR2 reads SYDVKM. Trimming at V came to 2 bases and at J to 6 bases, leaving 6 bases not matched to a gene. The CDR3 loop reads CASSLMDREGEQYF. The CDR3 DNA sequence: TGTGCCAGCAGTTTAATGGACAGGGAAGGCGAGCAGTACTTC.

This clone is a singleton in its sample. The V and J genes are TRBV28 and TRBJ1-5, with a tentative D call TRBD1 (6 bases). V was pared by 6 bases and J by 4 bases, with 19 bases between. Germline CDR1 and CDR2: MDHEN and SYDVKM. The CDR3 runs to 16 residues. The CDR3, as DNA: TGTGCCAGCAGGCCGTACCAGGGGTTCGGGAATCAGCCCCAGCATTTT. Translation: CASRPYQGFGNQPQHF.

The chain recombines TRBV5-5 with TRBJ2-3, with 10 positions matching TRBD2. Germline V CDR1 and CDR2: SGHKS, YYEKEE (reference sequence). CDR3 length: 16 amino acids. J lost 4 bases, V lost 2 bases, and 7 bases had no gene match. This CDR3 reads CASSLPAGGRPDTQYF. Written as DNA, the CDR3 is TGTGCCAGCAGCTTACCAGCGGGAGGGCGTCCAGATACGCAGTATTTT.

On this clone itself: Other DNA sequences in the sample encode the same CDR3. The chain links TRBV18 to TRBJ2-6; 9 bases are shared with TRBD1. Per the germline V gene, CDR1 is KGHSH and CDR2 is LQKENI. CDR3 length equals 17 residues. V was clipped by 6 bases and J by 0 bases; unmatched bases: 6. CDR3 protein: CASSQGQGSSGANVLTF. The CDR3 DNA reads TGTGCCAGCTCCCAAGGACAGGGGAGCTCTGGGGCCAACGTCCTGACTTTC. The entire variable domain, with the rest obtained from reference TRBV18 and TRBJ2-6, is as follows: NAGVMQNPRHLVRRRGQEARLRCSPMKGHSHVYWYRQLPEEGLKFMVYLQKENIIDESGMPKERFSAEFPKEGPSILRIQQVVRGDSAAYFCASSQGQGSSGANVLTFGAGSRLTVL.

A single count supports this clone. The chain carries TRBV28 and TRBJ2-1; 7 nucleotides agree with TRBD2. The CDR3 contains 15 residues. With V trimmed by 2 bases and J by 8 bases, 9 bases remained unmatched. In germline, CDR1 is MDHEN, CDR2 SYDVKM. The CDR3 region is CASSLGGRGPDEQFF. The CDR3 nucleotides read TGTGCCAGCAGTTTAGGCGGGAGAGGTCCCGATGAGCAGTTCTTC. The whole variable domain, filled in from reference TRBV28 and TRBJ2-1, reads DVKVTQSSRYLVKRTGEKVFLECVQDMDHENMFWYRQDPGLGLRLIYFSYDVKMKEKGDIPEGYSVSREKKERFSLILESASTNQTSMYLCASSLGGRGPDEQFFGPGTRLTVL.

For the CDR3, the DNA is TGCGCCAGCAGCGAGCGACAGGGGGATGGCTACACCTTC. Translated: CASSERQGDGYTF. V gene TRBV5-1 combines with J gene TRBJ1-2, with 9 bases identical to TRBD1. The CDR3 totals 13 residues. The germline CDR1 and CDR2 sequences are SGHRS and YFSETQ. The V and J ends lost 4 bases and 6 bases, in that order; junction bases with no gene match: 4. Using reference TRBV5-1 and TRBJ1-2 for the parts outside the CDR3, the full variable domain is KAGVTQTPRYLIKTRGQQVTLSCSPISGHRSVSWYQQTPGQGLQFLFEYFSETQRNKGNFPGRFSGRQFSNSRSEMNVSTLELGDSALYLCASSERQGDGYTFGSGTRLTVV.